The 21 T cell receptor beta chains below were found in one sample sequenced in a study of T cell responses to AZD1222 COVID-19 vaccine (dated by TCRdb to the early 2020s). What the time point label conveys for this sample: baseline before first vaccination. Library prep was done by the immunoSEQ multiplex PCR assay. TCRdb stores this immuneACCESS table with in-frame sequences only. Part of the clones is absent; in the studies checked, under half of the shortfall reflects unresolved V genes, and no reason is known for the rest. For this sample the table gives tens of thousands of clones, of which about nine tenths were detected only once. The ten largest clones represent roughly 10% of the sample. The sequencing used peripheral blood, collected on day 0 of AZD1222 vaccination. These receptors all come from an adult in good health.

This clone was seen just once. The J gene is TRBJ1-3, the V gene TRBV6-1; unclear D gene. The CDR3 consists of 14 residues. Trimming removed 5 bases from V and 4 bases from J, with 12 bases in between. Germline-derived CDR1 and CDR2 are MNHNS and SASEGT. The CDR3 DNA sequence: TGTGCCAGCAGTTTCTCTTCCTCCGGAAACACCATATATTTT. Residues: CASSFSSSGNTIYF.

This clone came up a few times. The chain carries TRBV3-1 (or the pseudogene TRBV3-2) and TRBJ2-7; a weak D match, TRBD2 (6 bases). The CDR3 is made up of 13 amino acids. Germline CDR1 is LGHDT and CDR2 is YNNKEL (reference sequence). The germline V and J ends were trimmed by 4 bases and 3 bases, with 10 bases remaining between them. CDR3 nucleotides: TGTGCCAGCAGCCCTTCGGGACTCTACGAGCAGTACTTC. Translating gives CASSPSGLYEQYF.

This chain joins TRBV19 and TRBJ2-1; 7 positions match TRBD1. The CDR3 is 15 residues long. Looked up from germline, CDR1 is LNHDA and CDR2 is SQIVND (reference sequence). V was pared by 2 bases and J by 7 bases, with 8 bases of the junction left unmatched. The CDR3 nucleotides read TGTGCCAGTAGTATATCACGACAGGGATTAAATGAGCAGTTCTTC. It specifies CASSISRQGLNEQFF.

The rearrangement links TRBV29-1 to TRBJ1-2, with no clear D. Germline loops: CDR1 SQVTM, CDR2 ANQGSEA. CDR3 length equals 11 residues. V was shortened by 1 base and J by 5 bases, with 5 bases between the two germline ends. The CDR3 loop is CSVEVGYGYTF. The DNA for the CDR3 is TGCAGCGTTGAAGTAGGGTATGGCTACACCTTC.

J is TRBJ2-5 and V is TRBV11-3; D not certain. Germline CDR1 SGHNT, CDR2 YENEEA. The V gene lost 5 bases and the J gene lost 3 bases, with 10 bases spanning the gap. The CDR3 runs to 13 residues. CDR3 amino acids: CASSQDGKETQYF. The CDR3 bases are TGTGCCAGCAGCCAGGACGGCAAAGAGACCCAGTACTTC.

The chain has TRBV7-6 and TRBJ2-7, with D unclear. In germline, CDR1 is SGHVS, CDR2 FNYEAQ. Trimming took 1 base from V and 3 from J, leaving 7 bases between them. CDR3 length equals 13 residues. The CDR3 DNA sequence: TGTGCCAGCAGCTTAGAGGCCCACTACGAGCAGTACTTC. Its protein is CASSLEAHYEQYF.

This clone came up once. V is TRBV6-5 and J is TRBJ1-1; no clear D. Germline V gene sequence: CDR1 MNHEY, CDR2 SVGAGI. This CDR3 spans 15 amino acids. V lost 4 bases to trimming and J lost 1 base, with 13 bases between them. CDR3 coding DNA: TGTGCCAGCAGTTCGAGGGAGGTAGAGAACACTGAAGCTTTCTTT. Protein: CASSSREVENTEAFF.

The chain has TRBV4-2 and TRBJ1-2; 9 bases agree with TRBD1. V dropped 4 bases and J dropped 5; count of bases not matched to a gene: 2. Looked up from germline, CDR1 is LGHNA and CDR2 is YNFKEQ. The CDR3 has 13 amino acids. The CDR3 loop is CASSRDREYGYTF. The CDR3 nucleotides are TGTGCCAGCAGCCGGGACAGGGAATATGGCTACACCTTC.

V gene TRBV28 combines with J gene TRBJ1-2; 8 bases align to TRBD1. In germline, CDR1 is MDHEN, CDR2 SYDVKM. With V trimmed by 5 bases and J by 4 bases, 9 bases remained unmatched. CDR3 length equals 15 residues. Written as DNA, the CDR3 is TGTGCCAGCAGTCTACACCTCACAGGGGGCTATGGCTACACCTTC. Its protein is CASSLHLTGGYGYTF.

The CDR3 nucleotides read TGTGCCTGGAGTGTTCTGGGGACAGGGACTGAAGCTTTCTTT. As protein: CAWSVLGTGTEAFF. V usage is TRBV30 and J usage is TRBJ1-1; the match to TRBD1 covers 9 bases. V lost 0 bases, J lost 5 bases, and 4 bases stayed unmatched. This CDR3 region has 14 residues. CDR1 GTSNPN and CDR2 SVGIG come from the germline V gene (reference sequence). Together with reference TRBV30 and TRBJ1-1, the CDR3 gives the full variable domain: SQTIHQWPATLVQPVGSPLSLECTVEGTSNPNLYWYRQAAGRGLQLLFYSVGIGQISSEVPQNLSASRPQDRQFILSSKKLLLSDSGFYLCAWSVLGTGTEAFFGQGTRLTVV.

This clone was counted a few times. J is TRBJ2-2 and V is TRBV6-5; 7 bases agree with TRBD1. CDR1 MNHEY and CDR2 SVGAGI come from the germline V gene. The CDR3 is 15 residues long. Trimming cost V 2 bases and J 8 bases; bases outside gene matches: 8. The DNA for the CDR3 is TGTGCCAGCAGTTACCGGGCAGGGGGTAGGGGGGAGCTGTTTTTT. Translating it yields CASSYRAGGRGELFF.

The CDR3, as DNA: TGTGCCAGCTCACCTATTAGCGGCCCCTACAATGAGCAGTTCTTC. Its translation is CASSPISGPYNEQFF. This chain connects TRBV18 to TRBJ2-1, with a weak D call TRBD2 (6 bases). The V end was cut by 3 bases, the J end by 2 bases, with 11 bases between. Germline V CDR1 and CDR2: KGHSH, LQKENI. The CDR3 totals 15 residues.

This clone was seen just once. This chain joins TRBV7-2 and TRBJ2-6, with D perhaps TRBD2 (5 bases). CDR1 and CDR2 (germline): SGHTA, FQGNSA. The CDR3 length is 16 residues. V gave up 1 base and J gave up 4 bases, with 11 bases separating them. CDR3 region: CASSLGPTGGANVLTF. The CDR3 DNA follows: TGTGCCAGCAGCTTAGGTCCTACGGGAGGGGCCAACGTCCTGACTTTC. Full variable domain (remainder filled in from reference TRBV7-2 and TRBJ2-6): GAGVSQSPSNKVTEKGKDVELRCDPISGHTALYWYRQSLGQGLEFLIYFQGNSAPDKSGLPSDRFSAERTGGSVSTLTIQRTQQEDSAVYLCASSLGPTGGANVLTFGAGSRLTVL.

This clone was found once. V usage is TRBV11-2 and J usage is TRBJ2-7; 10 bases are a match to TRBD2. This CDR3 comprises 15 residues. Germline CDR1 reads SGHAT; CDR2 reads FQNNGV. J gave up 3 bases and V 3 bases, and 5 bases lay outside the gene matches. CDR3 protein: CASSLLGTSVYEQYF. The CDR3, as DNA: TGTGCCAGCAGCTTGTTAGGGACTAGCGTCTACGAGCAGTACTTC.

V usage is TRBV7-9 and J usage is TRBJ2-3; D unclear. This CDR3 is 14 amino acids long. Trimming pared 7 bases from V and 5 bases from J, leaving 16 bases between. Germline CDR1 is SEHNR and CDR2 is FQNEAQ (reference sequence). The CDR3 DNA sequence: TGTGCCAGCATCCTCCCCCAATCGATAGATACGCAGTATTTT. Its translation: CASILPQSIDTQYF.

The genes are TRBV23-1 and TRBJ2-3; perhaps D is TRBD1 or TRBD2 (5 bases each). TRBV23-1 is designated an ORF whose function remains uncertain. Trimming removed 10 bases at V and 6 bases at J, with 17 bases between. The CDR3 contains 13 residues. The CDR3 coding sequence is TGCGCCACTCAAGGGACCTTTCAGGATACGCAGTATTTT. This codes for CATQGTFQDTQYF.

J is TRBJ2-3 and V is TRBV5-1; 11 positions match TRBD2. CDR3 length equals 17 residues. Per germline, CDR1 SGHRS and CDR2 YFSETQ. V lost 5 bases, J lost 0 bases, and 8 bases stayed unmatched. The CDR3, as DNA: TGCGCCAGCAGTTCCGGGACTAGCGGACCTAGCACAGATACGCAGTATTTT. This encodes CASSSGTSGPSTDTQYF.

This clone was picked up one time. The chain recombines TRBV7-2 with TRBJ2-7; possible D gene TRBD1, 5 bases. V was pared by 0 bases and J by 7 bases, with 13 bases between. Germline V gene lookup returns CDR1 SGHTA and CDR2 FQGNSA. CDR3 length: 14 residues. The CDR3 loop is CASSLASGSREQYF. The CDR3, as DNA: TGTGCCAGCAGCTTAGCGTCAGGGTCGAGGGAGCAGTACTTC.

The V and J genes are TRBV7-3 and TRBJ2-1, with D perhaps being TRBD1 or TRBD2 (6 bases each). The V end was cut by 5 bases, the J end by 9 bases, with 23 bases between. This CDR3 contains 16 residues. Germline V gene data show CDR1 as SGHTA and CDR2 as FQGTGA. CDR3 nucleotide sequence: TGTGCCAGCAGCCCCGGGGGCGGTCTACCCCCCCCTGAGCAGTTCTTC. Its protein product is CASSPGGGLPPPEQFF.

V and J are TRBV24-1 and TRBJ2-7; 10 bases map to TRBD1. Looked up from germline, CDR1 is KGHDR and CDR2 is SFDVKD. CDR3 size: 16 residues. The V and J ends lost 1 base and 6 bases, in that order; junction bases with no gene match: 8. Here the CDR3 DNA reads TGTGCCACCAGTGATTTCTCCGGGACAGGGGCTTTCGAGCAGTACTTC. Translating gives CATSDFSGTGAFEQYF.

This chain links TRBV5-1 with TRBJ1-4; no clear D gene. Germline lookup yields CDR1 SGHRS and CDR2 YFSETQ. The CDR3 extends over 16 amino acids. V was clipped by 1 base and J by 0 bases, with 10 bases between them. The CDR3 DNA is TGCGCCAGCAGCTTGACGCGTGTAGCAACTAATGAAAAACTGTTTTTT. It yields the protein CASSLTRVATNEKLFF.